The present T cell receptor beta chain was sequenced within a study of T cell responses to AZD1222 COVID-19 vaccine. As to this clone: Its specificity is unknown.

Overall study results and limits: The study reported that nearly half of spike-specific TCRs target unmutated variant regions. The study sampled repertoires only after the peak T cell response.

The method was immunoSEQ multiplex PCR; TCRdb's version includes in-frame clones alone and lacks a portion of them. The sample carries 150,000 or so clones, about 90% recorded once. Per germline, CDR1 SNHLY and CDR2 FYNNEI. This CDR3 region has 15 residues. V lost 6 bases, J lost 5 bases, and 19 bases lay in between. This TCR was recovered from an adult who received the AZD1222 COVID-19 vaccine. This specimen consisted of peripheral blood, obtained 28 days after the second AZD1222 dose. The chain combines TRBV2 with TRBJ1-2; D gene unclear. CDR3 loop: CASRATDTFLYGYTF. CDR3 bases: TGTGCCAGCAGAGCAACTGACACCTTTCTATATGGCTACACCTTC.